This T cell receptor (beta chain) originates from a study of technical replicates of blood from a handful of donors. The CDR3 runs to 20 residues. The J segment lost 0 bases and the V segment lost 0 bases, leaving 10 bases of the junction unmatched. Profiling relied on immunoSEQ multiplex PCR, and the TCRdb table lists in-frame clones only, not all of them. Of 80,000 to 100,000 clones in the sample, about 96% are singletons; the top ten hold roughly 0.33%. The rearrangement links TRBV23-1 to TRBJ2-3; 12 positions agree with TRBD2. TRBV23-1 is labeled an ORF, and its function is uncertain. Material: T cells isolated from PBMCs. This receptor was obtained from a human donor in good health. The CDR3 protein is CASSQSPPRGLAGSTDTQYF. The CDR3 DNA sequence: TGCGCCAGCAGTCAATCCCCCCCGAGAGGACTAGCGGGGAGCACAGATACGCAGTATTTT.